A few counts support the clone carrying this T cell receptor (beta chain). The data originate from a study of blood T cell repertoires in COVID-19. Assay used: immunoSEQ multiplex PCR; TCRdb lists only in-frame clones, some missing. The sample holds about 62,000 clones; around 90% are singletons and the top ten take roughly 1%. This CDR3 is 13 amino acids long. Trimming shortened V by 8 bases and J by 5 bases, and 15 bases separated the two germline ends. Per germline, CDR1 MNHEY and CDR2 SVGAGI. The sequence was obtained from a man in his 70s with acute or convalescent COVID-19. This chain joins TRBV6-5 and TRBJ1-1; D is unresolved. The sequenced sample was peripheral blood. In nucleotides, the CDR3 is TGTGCCAGCCAAACAGCTTTTCGGACTGAAGCTTTCTTT. This codes for CASQTAFRTEAFF.